These T cell receptor beta chains were read from a single sample in a study of blood T cell repertoires in COVID-19. The assay was immunoSEQ multiplex PCR, and TCRdb's table has in-frame clones only and misses some. The data hold some 670,000 clones, with 90% observed a single time. Sequenced sample: peripheral blood. All receptors derive from a woman under 30 with acute or convalescent COVID-19. The CDR3 runs from the conserved cysteine through the conserved F or W. The D gene is left open where the match is weak. A clone size is listed for some rows: how often the clone was seen (once, few, many), or a class if it is expanded.

cdr3_aa | cdr3_nt | d_call | v_call | clone_size | j_call
CASSHLLWTF | TGCGCCAGCAGCCACCTTCTATGGACCTTC | NA | TRBV4-3 | NA | TRBJ1-2
CASSYQGTSMNTEAFF | TGTGCCAGCAGTTATCAGGGTACCTCCATGAACACTGAAGCTTTCTTT | NA | TRBV27 | NA | TRBJ1-1
CASTREGKMNTEAFF | TGTGCCAGCACGCGGGAGGGAAAAATGAACACTGAAGCTTTCTTT | NA | TRBV6-6 | NA | TRBJ1-1
CASSLASGADTQYF | TGTGCCAGCAGCTTGGCCAGCGGGGCAGATACGCAGTATTTT | TRBD2 | TRBV5-4 | NA | TRBJ2-3
CASSPLAGGLTDTQYF | TGTGCCAGCAGTCCCCTAGCGGGGGGACTCACAGATACGCAGTATTTT | TRBD2 | TRBV6-6 | NA | TRBJ2-3
CASRPAPSYGYTF | TGTGCCAGCAGACCCGCACCCAGCTATGGCTACACCTTC | NA | TRBV5-6 | once | TRBJ1-2
CASGARLTGNTEAFF | TGTGCTAGTGGTGCCCGACTGACGGGTAACACTGAAGCTTTCTTT | NA | TRBV12-5 | NA | TRBJ1-1
CASSERNGSQHF | TGTGCCAGCAGTGAAAGAAACGGTTCTCAGCATTTT | NA | TRBV6-1 | NA | TRBJ1-5
CASTPLGQEGNYGYTF | TGTGCCAGTACTCCCCTTGGACAGGAGGGTAACTATGGCTACACCTTC | TRBD1 | TRBV19 | NA | TRBJ1-2
CASSLAGTPVPTDTQYF | TGTGCCAGCAGCTTAGCCGGGACACCAGTCCCCACAGATACGCAGTATTTT | NA | TRBV7-2 | NA | TRBJ2-3
CAFCRVQFF | TGTGCCTTTTGCCGAGTGCAGTTCTTC | NA | TRBV10-3 | NA | TRBJ2-1
CASSLAGYGNYGYTF | TGCGCCAGCAGCTTGGCGGGGTATGGAAACTATGGCTACACCTTC | NA | TRBV5-1 | NA | TRBJ1-2
CASSPSSYNEQFF | TGTGCCAGCAGCCCTTCCTCCTACAATGAGCAGTTCTTC | NA | TRBV7-3 | NA | TRBJ2-1
CASSYVEAGSYEQYF | TGTGCCAGCAGTTACGTAGAGGCGGGGTCCTACGAGCAGTACTTC | NA | TRBV6-2/TRBV6-3 | NA | TRBJ2-7
CASSRGQGIQPQHF | TGTGCCAGTAGCCGGGGACAGGGTATTCAGCCCCAGCATTTT | TRBD1 | TRBV19 | NA | TRBJ1-5
CASTRGNEKLFF | TGCGCCAGCACGCGGGGAAATGAAAAACTGTTTTTT | NA | TRBV10-2 | NA | TRBJ1-4
CASGTGGARRNEKLFF | TGTGCCAGCGGAACAGGGGGCGCCCGGCGAAATGAAAAACTGTTTTTT | TRBD1 | TRBV5-5 | once | TRBJ1-4
CASSLGQGAFNYGYTF | TGTGCCAGTAGTTTGGGACAGGGGGCTTTTAACTATGGCTACACCTTC | TRBD1 | TRBV19 | NA | TRBJ1-2
CAISEGRRGQPQHF | TGTGCCATCAGTGAGGGGAGGAGAGGCCAGCCCCAGCATTTT | NA | TRBV10-3 | NA | TRBJ1-5
CASSEQYYGYTF | TGTGCCAGCAGTGAACAGTACTATGGCTACACCTTC | NA | TRBV25-1 | few | TRBJ1-2
CASTGTAYNSPLHF | TGTGCCAGCACCGGGACAGCTTATAATTCACCCCTCCACTTT | TRBD1 | TRBV3-1/TRBV3-2 | NA | TRBJ1-6
CASSPPTGTAFF | TGTGCCAGCTCACCGCCGACAGGGACGGCTTTCTTT | TRBD1 | TRBV18 | NA | TRBJ1-1
CASSFITGLAGVPSSQYF | TGCGCCAGCAGCTTTATAACGGGACTAGCGGGGGTACCGAGCTCGCAGTATTTT | TRBD2 | TRBV5-1 | NA | TRBJ2-3
CASSRDREVEQFF | TGTGCCAGCAGTCGGGACAGGGAGGTGGAGCAGTTCTTC | TRBD1 | TRBV12-3/TRBV12-4 | NA | TRBJ2-1
CASSEDAGGVYSANYGYTF | TGTGCCAGCAGTGAAGACGCAGGGGGCGTCTACTCAGCTAACTATGGCTACACCTTC | TRBD1 | TRBV6-1 | NA | TRBJ1-2
CASRGLRGGADADGYTF | TGTGCCAGCAGGGGGTTGCGAGGGGGCGCCGACGCGGATGGCTACACCTTC | TRBD1 | TRBV11-2 | NA | TRBJ1-2
CASSYSAGRSPLHF | TGTGCCAGCAGTTACTCCGCAGGCCGCTCACCCCTCCACTTT | NA | TRBV6-6 | NA | TRBJ1-6
CASRTQGRGYTF | TGTGCCAGTAGAACTCAGGGGCGCGGCTACACCTTC | NA | TRBV19 | NA | TRBJ1-2
CASSLGGVSGELFF | TGCGCCAGCAGCCTGGGGGGAGTGTCCGGGGAGCTGTTTTTT | NA | TRBV4-3 | NA | TRBJ2-2
CASSLGNRVWEQYF | TGTGCCAGCAGCTTGGGGAACAGGGTCTGGGAGCAGTACTTC | NA | TRBV5-6 | NA | TRBJ2-7
CASSSRTGANTEAFF | TGCGCCAGCAGCTCACGGACAGGGGCGAACACTGAAGCTTTCTTT | TRBD1 | TRBV5-1 | NA | TRBJ1-1
CASSQDPGTGFRSPLHF | TGCGCCAGCAGCCAGGACCCCGGGACAGGTTTCCGATCACCCCTCCACTTT | TRBD1 | TRBV4-1 | NA | TRBJ1-6
CASSTFREGEQYF | TGTGCCAGCAGTACTTTTCGGGAAGGCGAGCAGTACTTC | NA | TRBV2 | NA | TRBJ2-7
CASSYSSGDGNTIYF | TGTGCCAGCAGTTACTCTTCAGGGGATGGAAACACCATATATTTT | NA | TRBV6-6 | NA | TRBJ1-3
CASKTGSTDTQYF | TGCGCCAGCAAGACAGGTTCCACAGATACGCAGTATTTT | NA | TRBV5-1 | NA | TRBJ2-3
CASSTPGQLNEKLFF | TGTGCCAGCAGTACCCCGGGACAGTTAAATGAAAAACTGTTTTTT | TRBD1 | TRBV6-2/TRBV6-3 | NA | TRBJ1-4
CASSLATGQGGRYGYTF | TGCGCCAGCAGCTTGGCGACAGGACAGGGAGGGAGGTATGGCTACACCTTC | TRBD1 | TRBV5-1 | once | TRBJ1-2
CASSFRDLRGVPDTQYF | TGCGCCAGCAGCTTTAGGGACTTGCGGGGGGTGCCAGATACGCAGTATTTT | TRBD2 | TRBV5-1 | NA | TRBJ2-3
CASSQVGIRRQFF | TGCGCCAGCAGCCAAGTAGGAATCCGGAGGCAGTTCTTC | NA | TRBV4-1 | NA | TRBJ2-1
CASSQSGRSSPLHF | TGTGCCAGCAGCCAATCAGGGAGGAGTTCACCCCTCCACTTT | NA | TRBV14 | NA | TRBJ1-6
CASSIRGTGELFF | TGTGCCAGTAGTATTAGAGGCACCGGGGAGCTGTTTTTT | NA | TRBV19 | NA | TRBJ2-2
CASKLRGTGGYEQYF | TGTGCCAGCAAGTTACGGGGGACAGGGGGCTACGAGCAGTACTTC | TRBD1 | TRBV6-6 | NA | TRBJ2-7
CASSLVQGDYNEQFF | TGTGCCAGCAGCTTAGTACAGGGGGACTACAATGAGCAGTTCTTC | TRBD1 | TRBV7-8 | NA | TRBJ2-1
CASSLGDEAFF | TGTGCCAGCAGCCTCGGAGATGAAGCTTTCTTT | NA | TRBV12-3/TRBV12-4 | NA | TRBJ1-1
CASSTPGGRGQPQHF | TGTGCCAGTAGTACCCCGGGGGGGCGCGGTCAGCCCCAGCATTTT | NA | TRBV19 | NA | TRBJ1-5
CASSPVSTDTQYF | TGTGCCAGCAGTCCGGTCTCCACAGATACGCAGTATTTT | NA | TRBV6-5 | NA | TRBJ2-3
CASSSYRGQVPYEQYF | TGTGCCAGCAGCTCCTACAGGGGGCAGGTTCCCTACGAGCAGTACTTC | TRBD1 | TRBV7-9 | NA | TRBJ2-7
CASSRMGLADPGELFF | TGTGCCAGCAGTCGAATGGGACTAGCGGACCCCGGGGAGCTGTTTTTT | TRBD2 | TRBV6-4 | NA | TRBJ2-2